The subject of this entry is one TCR beta chain. Its antigen is unknown. No much larger clonotype is one base removed from it; base qualities were not supplied. Receptors were amplified or captured by 5' RACE. The instrument given in TCRdb is Illumina HiSeq 2500. A second PCR of 7 to 11 cycles was performed with a sample-barcoded 5' primer and a J-beta primer mix. Each TCR beta cDNA molecule received a unique molecular identifier from a template-switch 5' adaptor carrying 12 random nucleotides. Each sample yielded at least 3 million CDR3-containing paired-end reads. All of the RNA was converted into first-strand cDNA using the Mint cDNA synthesis kit, with a TRBC-specific oligonucleotide serving as the primer. After uracil-DNA glycosylase treatment, a first 18-cycle PCR used universal primers M1SS and BC2_uni_R on all cDNA. Per the authors' processing: For normalization, 1 million high-quality reads were randomly selected from each sample, with every read carrying a distinct molecular identifier. Instead of being binned into consensus sequences, reads with shared molecular identifiers were discarded. MiTCR, set to a Q25 quality threshold and the strictest error-elimination algorithm, was used for CDR3 identification, clonotype clustering and error correction. A nonparametric unseen species model with Euler transformation was used to estimate a lower bound on total TCR beta diversity. The public reads were reanalyzed by TCRdb: fastp trimming at Q25, MiXCR alignment, in-frame beta chains only. Identical CDR3 proteins give one entry, which carries the most common genes and DNA. For this entry, the V and J calls and clone size follow TCRdb and not the study's own pipeline. This sample has around 1,000,000 distinct CDR3 sequences in its table, and less than 25% of those were observed once. The ten largest clones represent about 0.72% of the sample.

Systemically healthy Caucasian individuals from Russia, some 38 in total and aged 6 to 90 years, were included as donors. Each donor gave approximately 9.3 milliliters of peripheral blood, collected into EDTA-treated Vacutainer tubes. Ficoll-Paque density-gradient centrifugation was used to isolate PBMCs, with at least 6.5 million per sample. Total RNA, at least 5.5 micrograms per sample, was extracted from PBMCs with Trizol reagent. For every donor, flow cytometry on a PBMC aliquot measured the percentage of naive CD45RAhigh/CD27high T cells. CDR1 and CDR2 are drawn from the germline V gene: SQVTM, ANQGSEA. A distance of 18 bases separates the germline ends of V and J, which lose 8 bases and 7 bases respectively. The CDR3, from cysteine to phenylalanine, totals 14 residues. The DNA shown is the 42-base CDR3, in frame from base 1. This sample was included in a study of blood T cells in healthy people across ages (dated by TCRdb to between 2014 and 2017). General notes on the study: In model experiments, roughly one uniquely barcoded TCR beta cDNA molecule per two T cells was captured by template switching. Four age groups were formed from the donors: young (average approximately 16 years), middle-aged (approximately 40), aged (62) and long-lived (about 80). For two donors (one aged 18 to 29 and one aged 80 or older), the study analyzed two additional independent replicas of 1 million unique cDNA reads from the same blood draw. Using deep sequencing normalized with unique cDNA molecular identifiers, the study measured how TCR beta repertoire diversity changes with age.

Study-wide findings and limitations: Because donor CMV infection status was unknown, age-related changes in expanded clonotypes were potentially confounded. Compared with the aged group, the long-lived group had more naive CD4+ T cells, fewer expanded clones and increased TCR diversity, a pattern suggesting age selection. As age increased, observed TCR beta diversity per million T cells dropped in a roughly linear way, and a significant reduction was already evident by age roughly 36. Estimates of total diversity from one million sequenced T cells were regarded as lower bounds and underestimates. The percentage of naive T cells measured by flow cytometry correlated strongly with observed TCR beta diversity. Conclusive comparison of naive and antigen-experienced compartments was prevented by the profiling of bulk unsorted PBMCs.

This same sample was also taken into another study, of T cells of mothers and their children. The second source states: The donors were nine systemically healthy Caucasian individuals, made up of three mothers and their six children. cDNA synthesis used all of the extracted RNA, with approximately 1.4 ug of RNA in each 15 ul reaction. Sample barcodes and 2-4 random nucleotides were added via the M1S primer in the second PCR. Over 10 million TCR beta CDR3 reads came from each mother, compared with a few million reads from each child. Thymic selection similarly shapes TCR recombination output in related and unrelated pairs, with minor effect from inherited differences. Normalized repertoire overlap in related mother-child pairs was always slightly higher than in unrelated mother-child pairs, but the difference was never significant. No persistent microchimeric T cell clones were detected, at a sensitivity of about 100 clones per million clonotypes. In the study, deep NGS was used to compare the TCR beta repertoires of mothers and children, and features distinguishing related mother-child pairs from unrelated individuals were sought. Mothers averaged about 37 +/- 4 years of age and children averaged approximately 12 +/- 4 years. After adapter ligation was performed with NEBNext reagents, the libraries were sequenced on an Illumina HiSeq 2000 with 100+100 nt paired-end reads. To avoid cross-contamination, the mother libraries and the child libraries were prepared a month apart and sequenced in separate runs. For each donor, somewhere between 500,000 and 2,000,000 distinct TCR beta clonotypes were identified. Naive TCR beta clonotypes were estimated from low-frequency clonotypes matched to each donor's FACS-determined naive share, without sorting.

The rearrangement combines TRBV29-1 with TRBJ1-6; the D segment cannot be called with confidence. The TCR originated in a girl aged 2-10 years in good health. The sequenced sample consisted of blood. DNA sequence: TGCAGCATCCGAGGCACAGCTATGAATTCACCCCTCCACTTT. It specifies CSIRGTAMNSPLHF.